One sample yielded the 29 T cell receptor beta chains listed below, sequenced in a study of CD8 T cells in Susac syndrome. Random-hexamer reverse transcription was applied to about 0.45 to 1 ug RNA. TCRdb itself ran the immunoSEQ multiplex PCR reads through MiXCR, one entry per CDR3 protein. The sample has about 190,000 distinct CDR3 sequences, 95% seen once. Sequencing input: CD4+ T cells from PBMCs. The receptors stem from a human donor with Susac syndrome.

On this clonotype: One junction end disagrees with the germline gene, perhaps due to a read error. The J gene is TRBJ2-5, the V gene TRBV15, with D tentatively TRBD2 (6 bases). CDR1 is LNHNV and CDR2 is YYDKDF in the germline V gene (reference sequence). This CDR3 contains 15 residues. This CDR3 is CSTSRGGTAQETQYF. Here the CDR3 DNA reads TGTTCCACCAGCAGAGGCGGGACCGCGCAAGAGACCCAGTACTTC. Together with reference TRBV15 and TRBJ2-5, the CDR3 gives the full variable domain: DAMVIQNPRYQVTQFGKPVTLSCSQTLNHNVMYWYQQKSSQAPKLLFHYYDKDFNNEADTPDNFQSRRPNTSFCFLDIRSPGLGDTAMYLCSTSRGGTAQETQYFGPGTRLLVL.

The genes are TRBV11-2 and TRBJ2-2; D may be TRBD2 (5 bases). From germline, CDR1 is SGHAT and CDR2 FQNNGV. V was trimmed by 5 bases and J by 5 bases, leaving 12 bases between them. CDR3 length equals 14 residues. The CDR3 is CASSLGRGTGELFF. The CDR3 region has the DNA TGTGCCAGCAGCCTCGGAAGAGGGACCGGGGAGCTGTTTTTT.

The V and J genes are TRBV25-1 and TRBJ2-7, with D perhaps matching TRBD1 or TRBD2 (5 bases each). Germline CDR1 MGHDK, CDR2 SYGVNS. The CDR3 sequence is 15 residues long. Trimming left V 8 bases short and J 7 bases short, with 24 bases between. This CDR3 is CASSSFDGAPKEQYF. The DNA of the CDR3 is TGTGCCAGCTCCTCTTTCGACGGGGCCCCTAAGGAGCAGTACTTC.

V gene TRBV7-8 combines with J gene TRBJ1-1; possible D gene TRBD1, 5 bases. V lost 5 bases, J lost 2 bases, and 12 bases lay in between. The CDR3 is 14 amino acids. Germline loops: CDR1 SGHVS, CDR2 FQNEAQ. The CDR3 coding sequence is TGTGCCAGCAGCATCCTACGGGGCAACACTGAAGCTTTCTTT. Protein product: CASSILRGNTEAFF.

The DNA for the CDR3 is TGTGCCAGCGGAAAAGGGGGGTTCCGCACCTACGAGCAGTACTTC. Amino acid sequence: CASGKGGFRTYEQYF. This chain uses TRBV6-5 with TRBJ2-7; D could derive from TRBD1 or TRBD2 (6 bases each). Trimming shortened V by 8 bases and J by 2 bases, and 19 bases separated the two germline ends. From germline, CDR1 is MNHEY and CDR2 SVGAGI. The CDR3 runs 15 residues.

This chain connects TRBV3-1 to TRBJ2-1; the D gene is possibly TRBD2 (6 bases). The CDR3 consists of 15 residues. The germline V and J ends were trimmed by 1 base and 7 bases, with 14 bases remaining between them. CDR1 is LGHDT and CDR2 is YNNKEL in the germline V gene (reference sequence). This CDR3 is CASSQGQISGNEQFF. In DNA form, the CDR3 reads TGTGCCAGCAGCCAAGGACAAATCAGCGGGAATGAGCAGTTCTTC.

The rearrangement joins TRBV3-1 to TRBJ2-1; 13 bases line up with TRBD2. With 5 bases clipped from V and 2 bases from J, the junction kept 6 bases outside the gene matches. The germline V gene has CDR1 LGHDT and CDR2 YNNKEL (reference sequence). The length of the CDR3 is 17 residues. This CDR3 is CASSFEGTSGAYNEQFF. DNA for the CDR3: TGTGCCAGCAGCTTCGAAGGGACTAGCGGGGCCTACAATGAGCAGTTCTTC.

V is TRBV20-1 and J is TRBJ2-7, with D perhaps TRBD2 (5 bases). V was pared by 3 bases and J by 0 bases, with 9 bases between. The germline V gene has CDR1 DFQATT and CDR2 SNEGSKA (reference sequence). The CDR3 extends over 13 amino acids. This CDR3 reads CSASRADSYEQYF. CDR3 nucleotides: TGCAGTGCTAGTCGAGCGGACTCCTACGAGCAGTACTTC.

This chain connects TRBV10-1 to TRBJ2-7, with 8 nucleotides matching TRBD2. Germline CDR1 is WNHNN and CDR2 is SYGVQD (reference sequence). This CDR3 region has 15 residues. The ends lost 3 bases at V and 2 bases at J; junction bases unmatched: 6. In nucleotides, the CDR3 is TGCGCCAGCAGTGACGCTTTCGGGGGGGCCTACGAGCAGTACTTC. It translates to CASSDAFGGAYEQYF.

The CDR3 sequence is CASSQGQSRSTDTQYF. The CDR3 nucleotides are TGTGCCAGCAGCCAGGGACAGTCGAGGAGCACAGATACGCAGTATTTT. The chain is built from TRBV5-6 and TRBJ2-3; TRBD1 matches 7 bases. Germline CDR1 reads SGHDT; CDR2 reads YYEEEE. After removal of 4 bases from V and 0 bases from J, the junction contained 8 bases not matched to a gene. The CDR3 extends over 16 amino acids.

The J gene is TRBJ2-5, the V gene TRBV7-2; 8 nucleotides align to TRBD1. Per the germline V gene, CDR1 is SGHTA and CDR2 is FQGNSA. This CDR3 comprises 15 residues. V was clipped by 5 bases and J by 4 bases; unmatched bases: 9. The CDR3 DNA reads TGTGCCAGCAGCGACCGCCAGGGGGCGCGAGAGACCCAGTACTTC. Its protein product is CASSDRQGARETQYF.

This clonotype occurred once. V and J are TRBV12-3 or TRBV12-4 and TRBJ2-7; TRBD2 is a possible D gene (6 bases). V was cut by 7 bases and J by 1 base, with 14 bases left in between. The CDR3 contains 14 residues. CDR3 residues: CASTLRRGSYEQYF. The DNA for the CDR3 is TGTGCCAGCACCCTCAGGAGGGGTTCCTACGAGCAGTACTTC.

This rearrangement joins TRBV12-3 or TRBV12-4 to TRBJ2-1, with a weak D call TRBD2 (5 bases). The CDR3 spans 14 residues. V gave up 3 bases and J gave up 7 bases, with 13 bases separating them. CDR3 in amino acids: CASSFRLALNEQFF. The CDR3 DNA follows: TGTGCCAGCAGTTTTCGGCTAGCTCTTAATGAGCAGTTCTTC.

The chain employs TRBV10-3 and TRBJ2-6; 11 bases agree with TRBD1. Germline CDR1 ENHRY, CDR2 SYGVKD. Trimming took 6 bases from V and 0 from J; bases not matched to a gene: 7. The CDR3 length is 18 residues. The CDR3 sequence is CAISSGQGASSGANVLTF. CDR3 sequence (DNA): TGTGCCATCAGCTCCGGACAGGGGGCCTCCTCTGGGGCCAACGTCCTGACTTTC.

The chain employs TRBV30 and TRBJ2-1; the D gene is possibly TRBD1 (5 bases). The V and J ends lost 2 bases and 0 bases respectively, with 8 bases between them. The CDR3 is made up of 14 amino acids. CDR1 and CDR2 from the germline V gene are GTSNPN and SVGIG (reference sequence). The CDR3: CAWSPGFSYNEQFF. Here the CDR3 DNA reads TGTGCCTGGAGTCCAGGGTTCTCCTACAATGAGCAGTTCTTC. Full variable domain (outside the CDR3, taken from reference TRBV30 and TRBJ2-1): SQTIHQWPATLVQPVGSPLSLECTVEGTSNPNLYWYRQAAGRGLQLLFYSVGIGQISSEVPQNLSASRPQDRQFILSSKKLLLSDSGFYLCAWSPGFSYNEQFFGPGTRLTVL.

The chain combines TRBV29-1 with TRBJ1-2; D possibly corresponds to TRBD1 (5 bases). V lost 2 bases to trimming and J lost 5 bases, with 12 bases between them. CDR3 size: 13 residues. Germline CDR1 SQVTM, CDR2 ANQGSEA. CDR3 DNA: TGCAGCGTTGAATCCCAGGGAGGTTATGGCTACACCTTC. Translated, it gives CSVESQGGYGYTF.

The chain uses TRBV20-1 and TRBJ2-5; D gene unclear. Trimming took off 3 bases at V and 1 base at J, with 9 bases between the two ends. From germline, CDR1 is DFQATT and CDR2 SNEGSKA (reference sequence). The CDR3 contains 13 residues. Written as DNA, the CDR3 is TGCAGTGCTAGTCACACTCTCCAAGAGACCCAGTACTTC. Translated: CSASHTLQETQYF.

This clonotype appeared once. The CDR3 region has the DNA TGTGCCTGGAGTGTACGGACAGGGAACAACACAGATACGCAGTATTTT. Translating it yields CAWSVRTGNNTDTQYF. The rearrangement uses TRBV30 and TRBJ2-3; 8 bases agree with TRBD1. The CDR3 loop spans 16 amino acids. Germline loops: CDR1 GTSNPN, CDR2 SVGIG (reference sequence). V gave up 0 bases and J gave up 2 bases; unmatched junction bases: 7.

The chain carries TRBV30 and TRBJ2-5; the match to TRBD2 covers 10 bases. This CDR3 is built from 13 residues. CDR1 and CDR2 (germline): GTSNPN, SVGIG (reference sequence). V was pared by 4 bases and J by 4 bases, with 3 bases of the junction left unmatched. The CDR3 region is CAWTAGGGETQYF. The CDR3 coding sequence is TGTGCCTGGACAGCGGGGGGGGGAGAGACCCAGTACTTC.

Here the CDR3 reads CASSPGLASYEQYF. CDR3 nucleotides: TGTGCCAGCAGCCCAGGGTTGGCTTCCTACGAGCAGTACTTC. The chain couples TRBV7-2 to TRBJ2-7, with D tentatively TRBD1 (5 bases). V was cut by 5 bases and J by 1 base, with 12 bases left in between. Germline V gene sequence: CDR1 SGHTA, CDR2 FQGNSA. The CDR3 contains 14 residues.

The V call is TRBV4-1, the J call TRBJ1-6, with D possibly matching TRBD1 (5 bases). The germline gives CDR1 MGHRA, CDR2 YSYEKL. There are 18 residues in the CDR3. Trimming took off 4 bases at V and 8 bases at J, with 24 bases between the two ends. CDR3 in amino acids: CASSLITGTNSADSPLHF. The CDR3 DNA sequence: TGCGCCAGCAGCCTTATAACCGGGACGAACTCCGCGGATTCACCCCTCCACTTT.

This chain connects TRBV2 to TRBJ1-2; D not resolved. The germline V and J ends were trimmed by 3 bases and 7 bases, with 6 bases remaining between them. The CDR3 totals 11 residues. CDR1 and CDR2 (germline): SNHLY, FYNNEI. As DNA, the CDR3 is TGTGCCAGCAGTGAGACGTTTGGCTACACCTTC. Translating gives CASSETFGYTF.

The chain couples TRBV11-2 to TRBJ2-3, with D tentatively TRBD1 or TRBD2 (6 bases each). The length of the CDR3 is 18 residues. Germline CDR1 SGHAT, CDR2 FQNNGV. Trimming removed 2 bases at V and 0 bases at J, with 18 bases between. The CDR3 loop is CASSLPLGGGTSTDTQYF. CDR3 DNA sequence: TGTGCCAGCAGCTTACCATTAGGAGGGGGGACTAGCACAGATACGCAGTATTTT.

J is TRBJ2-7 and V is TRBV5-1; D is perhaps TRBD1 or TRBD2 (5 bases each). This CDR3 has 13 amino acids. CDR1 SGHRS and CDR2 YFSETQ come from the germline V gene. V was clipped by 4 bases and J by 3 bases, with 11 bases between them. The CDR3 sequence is CASSGDQIYEQYF. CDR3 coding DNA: TGCGCCAGCAGCGGGGACCAAATCTACGAGCAGTACTTC.

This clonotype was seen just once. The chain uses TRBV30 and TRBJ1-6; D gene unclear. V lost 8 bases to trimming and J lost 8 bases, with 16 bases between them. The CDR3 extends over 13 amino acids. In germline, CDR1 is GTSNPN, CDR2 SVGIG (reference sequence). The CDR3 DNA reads TGTGCCGCGCAGGATATCGCGGATTCACCCCTCCACTTT. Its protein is CAAQDIADSPLHF.

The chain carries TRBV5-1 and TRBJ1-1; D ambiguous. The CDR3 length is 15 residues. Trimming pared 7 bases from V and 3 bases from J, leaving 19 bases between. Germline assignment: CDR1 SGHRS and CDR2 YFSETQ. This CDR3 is CASRPAGLEDTEAFF. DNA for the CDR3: TGCGCCAGCCGCCCCGCCGGGCTCGAGGACACTGAAGCTTTCTTT.

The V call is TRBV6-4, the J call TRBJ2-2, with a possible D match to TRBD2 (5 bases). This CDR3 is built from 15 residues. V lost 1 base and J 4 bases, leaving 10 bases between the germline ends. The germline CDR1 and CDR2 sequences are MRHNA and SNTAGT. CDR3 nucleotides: TGTGCCAGCAGTGACTTTGGTGCGGGCACCGGGGAGCTGTTTTTT. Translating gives CASSDFGAGTGELFF.

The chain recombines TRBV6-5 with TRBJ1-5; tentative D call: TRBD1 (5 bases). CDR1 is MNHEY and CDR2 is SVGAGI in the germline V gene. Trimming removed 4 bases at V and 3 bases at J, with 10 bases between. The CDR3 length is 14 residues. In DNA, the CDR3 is TGTGCCAGCAGTTCCCAGGGATTCAATCAGCCCCAGCATTTT. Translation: CASSSQGFNQPQHF.

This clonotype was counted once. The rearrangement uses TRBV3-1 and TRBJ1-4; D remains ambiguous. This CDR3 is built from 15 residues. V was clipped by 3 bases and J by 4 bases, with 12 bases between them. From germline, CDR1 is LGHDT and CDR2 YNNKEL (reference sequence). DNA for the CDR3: TGTGCCAGCAGCCACGAAGGATGGGGTAATGAAAAACTGTTTTTT. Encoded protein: CASSHEGWGNEKLFF. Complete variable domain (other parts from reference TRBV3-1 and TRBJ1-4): DTAVSQTPKYLVTQMGNDKSIKCEQNLGHDTMYWYKQDSKKFLKIMFSYNNKELIINETVPNRFSPKSPDKAHLNLHINSLELGDSAVYFCASSHEGWGNEKLFFGSGTQLSVL.